This TCR beta chain derives from a study of glioma-infiltrating T cells. The study's findings and limits: Above-expected tissue-blood divergence occurred in all gliomas, most in low-grade ones.

The germline gives CDR1 SGHTA, CDR2 FQGNSA. Trimming removed 2 bases at V and 9 bases at J, with 8 bases between. CDR3 length: 12 amino acids. This clonotype was recorded at least ten times. Its antigen is undetermined. TCR alpha and beta CDR3 regions were amplified from RNA using iRepertoire nested multiplex PCR. One-step reverse transcription and amplification started from roughly 100-400 ng of tissue mRNA or PBMC total RNA. TCRdb re-called the multiplex PCR reads with MiXCR, one entry per CDR3 protein. The table has roughly 200,000 distinct CDR3 sequences, around 40% seen once; the top ten hold roughly 5.2%.

The source is a human donor with low-grade glioma or glioblastoma, undergoing nonglioma brain surgery, or in good health (not recorded which). The source material was glioma tissue, nonneoplastic brain tissue, or PBMCs (not recorded which). V gene TRBV7-2 combines with J gene TRBJ2-1; no firm D call. CDR3 nucleotide sequence: TGTGCCAGCAGCTTACTCTGGGGTGAGCAGTTCTTC. Encoded protein: CASSLLWGEQFF.